Listed here are 22 T cell receptor beta chains from one sample, sequenced in a study of blood T cell repertoires in COVID-19. Method: immunoSEQ multiplex PCR; TCRdb's copy keeps in-frame clones and lacks some. Here the sample spans roughly 310,000 clones, approximately 87% being singletons. Sequencing was done on a sample of peripheral blood. The origin of the receptors is a woman between 45 and 60 years old with active or convalescent COVID-19.

This clone is a singleton in its sample. V gene TRBV11-2 combines with J gene TRBJ2-7; TRBD2 matches 8 bases. The V segment lost 5 bases and the J segment 4 bases; nucleotides outside the gene matches: 4. Germline V gene sequence: CDR1 SGHAT, CDR2 FQNNGV. CDR3 size: 13 residues. CDR3 DNA sequence: TGTGCCAGCAGCCCCGGACTAGCATACGAGCAGTACTTC. Translation gives CASSPGLAYEQYF.

This clone came up once. The V and J genes are TRBV3-1 (or the pseudogene TRBV3-2) and TRBJ2-5, with 9 bases that match TRBD2. CDR1 is LGHDT and CDR2 is YNNKEL in the germline V gene (reference sequence). The CDR3 contains 16 residues. V lost 2 bases, J lost 5 bases, and 9 bases stayed unmatched. CDR3 residues: CASSQLSSGVGETQYF. For the CDR3, the DNA is TGTGCCAGCAGCCAATTGTCTAGCGGGGTGGGGGAGACCCAGTACTTC.

The rearrangement joins TRBV29-1 to TRBJ1-2; tentatively, D is TRBD1 (5 bases). The V gene's germline CDR1 is SQVTM and CDR2 ANQGSEA. V lost 3 bases to trimming and J lost 4 bases, with 18 bases between them. The CDR3 consists of 15 residues. The CDR3 spells CSVDLGLSDTYGYTF. CDR3 coding DNA: TGCAGCGTTGATCTTGGGCTCTCGGACACCTATGGCTACACCTTC.

The chain couples TRBV7-6 to TRBJ2-1; D is possibly TRBD2 (5 bases). In germline, CDR1 is SGHVS, CDR2 FNYEAQ. The CDR3 loop spans 13 amino acids. Deletions cut 5 bases from V and 6 bases from J, with 11 bases between. The CDR3 sequence is CASSPTAGNEQFF. CDR3 bases: TGTGCCAGCAGCCCAACCGCGGGCAATGAGCAGTTCTTC. The full variable domain, rest sourced from reference TRBV7-6 and TRBJ2-1, is GAGVSQSPRYKVTKRGQDVALRCDPISGHVSLYWYRQALGQGPEFLTYFNYEAQQDKSGLPNDRFSAERPEGSISTLTIQRTEQRDSAMYRCASSPTAGNEQFFGPGTRLTVL.

This clone was observed a single time. The genes are TRBV11-2 and TRBJ2-1; possible D gene TRBD2, 6 bases. Looked up from germline, CDR1 is SGHAT and CDR2 is FQNNGV. The CDR3 contains 14 residues. The V and J ends lost 1 base and 4 bases respectively, with 8 bases between them. CDR3 sequence reads: CASSLAGEYNEQFF. In DNA form, the CDR3 reads TGTGCCAGCAGCTTAGCGGGGGAATACAATGAGCAGTTCTTC.

The chain uses TRBV28 and TRBJ2-3; 8 bases align to TRBD2. CDR1 is MDHEN and CDR2 is SYDVKM in the germline V gene. This CDR3 contains 15 residues. V lost 2 bases to trimming and J lost 6 bases; unmatched junction nucleotides: 7. CDR3 region: CASSLQGLGRDTQYF. Here the CDR3 DNA reads TGTGCCAGCAGTTTACAGGGACTAGGTCGCGATACGCAGTATTTT. The whole variable domain, filled in from reference TRBV28 and TRBJ2-3, reads DVKVTQSSRYLVKRTGEKVFLECVQDMDHENMFWYRQDPGLGLRLIYFSYDVKMKEKGDIPEGYSVSREKKERFSLILESASTNQTSMYLCASSLQGLGRDTQYFGPGTRLTVL.

CDR3 protein: CASSLYEGGGTEAFF. The DNA for the CDR3 is TGTGCCAGCAGCTTATACGAGGGAGGCGGCACTGAAGCTTTCTTT. This chain links TRBV7-2 with TRBJ1-1; unclear D gene. CDR1 SGHTA and CDR2 FQGNSA come from the germline V gene. Trimming cost V 2 bases and J 4 bases, with 14 bases left between them. The CDR3 is 15 residues long.

The genes are TRBV29-1 and TRBJ2-5, with 7 nucleotides matching TRBD2. CDR1 and CDR2 from the germline V gene are SQVTM and ANQGSEA. The CDR3 sequence is 11 residues long. The CDR3 coding sequence is TGCAGTTGGGACTATCAGGAGACCCAGTACTTC. The encoded protein is CSWDYQETQYF. The variable domain in full, with the rest retrieved from reference TRBV29-1 and TRBJ2-5, is SAVISQKPSRDICQRGTSLTIQCQVDSQVTMMFWYRQQPGQSLTLIATANQGSEATYESGFVIDKFPISRPNLTFSTLTVSNMSPEDSSIYLCSWDYQETQYFGPGTRLLVL.

This chain uses TRBV5-1 with TRBJ2-2; 10 nucleotides line up with TRBD1. Germline CDR1 reads SGHRS; CDR2 reads YFSETQ. The trim removed 7 bases at V and 5 bases at J, leaving 5 bases unmatched. CDR3 length equals 14 residues. This CDR3 reads CASRDRGSTGELFF. CDR3 DNA sequence: TGCGCCAGCCGGGACAGGGGTAGTACCGGGGAGCTGTTTTTT. Using reference TRBV5-1 and TRBJ2-2 for the parts outside the CDR3, the full variable domain is KAGVTQTPRYLIKTRGQQVTLSCSPISGHRSVSWYQQTPGQGLQFLFEYFSETQRNKGNFPGRFSGRQFSNSRSEMNVSTLELGDSALYLCASRDRGSTGELFFGEGSRLTVL.

The V call is TRBV19, the J call TRBJ1-1; 11 positions agree with TRBD1. This CDR3 has 14 amino acids. Germline V gene lookup returns CDR1 LNHDA and CDR2 SQIVND (reference sequence). Trimming took 7 bases from V and 4 from J; bases not matched to a gene: 5. The DNA for the CDR3 is TGTGCCAGTATTCCCGGGACAGGGGGCACTGAAGCTTTCTTT. This codes for CASIPGTGGTEAFF.

The V gene is TRBV7-9, the J gene TRBJ1-5; the match to TRBD1 covers 8 bases. Germline CDR1 SEHNR, CDR2 FQNEAQ (reference sequence). The CDR3 sequence is 14 residues long. V was clipped by 6 bases and J by 5 bases; unmatched bases: 6. The CDR3: CASSRQGRDQPQHF. The CDR3, as DNA: TGTGCCAGCAGTCGACAGGGGAGGGATCAGCCCCAGCATTTT.

The V and J genes are TRBV9 and TRBJ2-5; 8 bases map to TRBD2. Per germline, CDR1 SGDLS and CDR2 YYNGEE. With 0 bases clipped from V and 0 bases from J, the junction kept 4 bases outside the gene matches. The CDR3 runs 16 residues. The CDR3 nucleotides read TGTGCCAGCAGCGTAGCTGGCGGGAGGTACCAAGAGACCCAGTACTTC. Translated: CASSVAGGRYQETQYF.

This clone was detected a few times. This chain uses TRBV28 with TRBJ2-3; 7 nucleotides line up with TRBD2. This CDR3 contains 15 residues. Germline assignment: CDR1 MDHEN and CDR2 SYDVKM. Unmatched junction bases numbered 9, after V lost 5 bases and J lost 4 bases. CDR3 nucleotides: TGTGCCAGCAGTGGCCCGGGGGGTGGGTCAGATACGCAGTATTTT. Encoded protein: CASSGPGGGSDTQYF.

This chain connects TRBV5-5 to TRBJ2-7; 10 bases are shared with TRBD2. Germline CDR1 SGHKS, CDR2 YYEKEE (reference sequence). The CDR3 is 16 amino acids. The ends lost 1 base at V and 3 bases at J; junction bases unmatched: 7. CDR3 nucleotide sequence: TGTGCCAGCAGCTTGAGTACTAGCGGGAAACTCTACGAGCAGTACTTC. This encodes CASSLSTSGKLYEQYF. The complete variable domain, with remaining parts taken from reference TRBV5-5 and TRBJ2-7, reads DAGVTQSPTHLIKTRGQQVTLRCSPISGHKSVSWYQQVLGQGPQFIFQYYEKEERGRGNFPDRFSARQFPNYSSELNVNALLLGDSALYLCASSLSTSGKLYEQYFGPGTRLTVT.

The chain uses TRBV28 and TRBJ1-2; TRBD1 agrees at 7 bases. Germline V gene lookup returns CDR1 MDHEN and CDR2 SYDVKM. The length of the CDR3 is 13 residues. Germline trimming cut 5 bases from V and 0 bases from J; bases unmatched to any gene: 0. The CDR3 reads CASSGQANYGYTF. CDR3 nucleotide sequence: TGTGCCAGCAGTGGACAGGCTAACTATGGCTACACCTTC.

This clone was counted a few times. This chain uses TRBV3-1 (or the pseudogene TRBV3-2) with TRBJ2-5, with 7 bases fitting TRBD2. The ends lost 1 base at V and 5 bases at J; junction bases unmatched: 10. The CDR3 covers 16 residues. In germline, CDR1 is LGHDT, CDR2 YNNKEL (reference sequence). The CDR3 sequence: CASSQALAEISETQYF. CDR3 nucleotide sequence: TGTGCCAGCAGCCAAGCTCTAGCGGAGATCAGTGAGACCCAGTACTTC.

The chain is built from TRBV28 and TRBJ1-5; no clear D gene. V was trimmed by 7 bases and J by 0 bases, leaving 4 bases between them. The germline gives CDR1 MDHEN, CDR2 SYDVKM. This CDR3 has 12 residues. The CDR3 is CASTISNQPQHF. Here the CDR3 DNA reads TGTGCCAGCACCATTAGCAATCAGCCCCAGCATTTT.

Only one count was recorded for this clone. The chain carries TRBV7-9 and TRBJ1-6; 8 bases are a match to TRBD1. The CDR3 totals 15 residues. Germline V gives CDR1 SEHNR, CDR2 FQNEAQ (reference sequence). The J segment lost 14 bases and the V segment lost 3 bases, leaving 12 bases of the junction unmatched. CDR3 residues: CASSLGPGQVQTLHF. DNA for the CDR3: TGTGCCAGCAGCTTGGGCCCGGGACAGGTTCAAACCCTCCACTTT. Together with reference TRBV7-9 and TRBJ1-6, the CDR3 gives the full variable domain: DTGVSQNPRHKITKRGQNVTFRCDPISEHNRLYWYRQTLGQGPEFLTYFQNEAQLEKSRLLSDRFSAERPKGSFSTLEIQRTEQGDSAMYLCASSLGPGQVQTLHFGNGTRLTVT.

Only a few counts were recorded for this clone. The V call is TRBV10-3, the J call TRBJ1-5; D is possibly TRBD1 (5 bases). The CDR3 has 14 amino acids. Germline CDR1 is ENHRY and CDR2 is SYGVKD. The V and J ends lost 3 bases and 2 bases respectively, with 8 bases between them. CDR3 DNA: TGTGCCATCAGTGATAGGGGCGGCAATCAGCCCCAGCATTTT. It specifies CAISDRGGNQPQHF.

This clone occurred once. CDR3 residues: CASSMGQINSPLHF. CDR3 sequence (DNA): TGTGCCAGCAGTATGGGACAGATAAATTCACCCCTCCACTTT. The rearrangement joins TRBV25-1 to TRBJ1-6, with 7 bases that match TRBD1. V lost 5 bases and J lost 7; bases outside the gene matches: 5. CDR3 length: 14 residues. Looked up from germline, CDR1 is MGHDK and CDR2 is SYGVNS.

The chain has TRBV7-2 and TRBJ2-1, with D maybe TRBD2 (7 bases). Per germline, CDR1 SGHTA and CDR2 FQGNSA. Trimming stripped 3 bases from V and 6 bases from J, with 12 bases between. The CDR3 is 14 amino acids. The CDR3: CASSFSAGANEQFF. The CDR3 DNA follows: TGTGCCAGCAGCTTTTCCGCGGGGGCCAATGAGCAGTTCTTC.

The chain is built from TRBV10-3 and TRBJ1-3, with D possibly TRBD1 on 6 matching bases. Germline values: CDR1 ENHRY, CDR2 SYGVKD. V was clipped by 5 bases and J by 4 bases, with 12 bases between them. CDR3 length: 14 amino acids. In DNA form, the CDR3 reads TGTGCCATCAGTATCTCAGGGGAAGGAAACACCATATATTTT. As protein: CAISISGEGNTIYF.